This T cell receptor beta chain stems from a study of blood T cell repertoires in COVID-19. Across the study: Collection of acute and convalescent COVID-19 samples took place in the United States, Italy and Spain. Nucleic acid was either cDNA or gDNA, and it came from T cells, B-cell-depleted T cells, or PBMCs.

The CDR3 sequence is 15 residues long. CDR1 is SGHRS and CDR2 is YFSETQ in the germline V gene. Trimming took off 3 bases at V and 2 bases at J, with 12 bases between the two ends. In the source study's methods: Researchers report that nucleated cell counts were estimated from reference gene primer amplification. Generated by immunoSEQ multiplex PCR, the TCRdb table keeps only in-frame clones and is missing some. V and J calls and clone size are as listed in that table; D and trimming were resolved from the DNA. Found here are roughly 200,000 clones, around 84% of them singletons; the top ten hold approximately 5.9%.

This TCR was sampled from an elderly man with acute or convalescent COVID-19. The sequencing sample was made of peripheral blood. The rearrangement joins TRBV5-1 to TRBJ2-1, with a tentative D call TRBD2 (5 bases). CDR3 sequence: CASSYGLQTYNEQFF. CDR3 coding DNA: TGCGCCAGCAGCTACGGACTGCAGACCTACAATGAGCAGTTCTTC.